This T cell receptor beta chain was identified in a study of blood T cell repertoires in COVID-19. Turning to the study itself: Acute and convalescent COVID-19 samples came from the United States, Italy and Spain. The cDNA or gDNA used as material had been derived from T cells, B-cell-depleted T cells, or PBMCs.

Original processing methods: For nucleated cells, counts were estimated from reference gene primer amplification. Using immunoSEQ multiplex PCR, the repertoire was profiled, and TCRdb retains in-frame clones only, with some absent. The V and J calls and the clone size are those of that table, but D and trimming were determined from the DNA. The repertoire has about 140,000 clones, 88% of them found once; the top ten carry over 9.5%. The V segment lost 5 bases and the J segment 4 bases; nucleotides outside the gene matches: 1. Germline values: CDR1 SGHAT, CDR2 FQNNGV. The CDR3 sequence is 15 residues long.

This chain uses TRBV11-2 with TRBJ2-2; 13 nucleotides line up with TRBD2. Specimen: peripheral blood. The clonotype originates from a man in his forties or fifties with active or convalescent COVID-19. In DNA form, the CDR3 reads TGTGCCAGCAGCCGACTAGCGGGAGGCACCGGGGAGCTGTTTTTT. Translating it yields CASSRLAGGTGELFF.